This TCR beta chain is drawn from a study of cytomegalovirus exposure and HLA in healthy donors. TCRdb keeps only in-frame clones here, not all; method: immunoSEQ multiplex PCR. This sample has approximately 150,000 clones, with 91% found just once. V was clipped by 5 bases and J by 3 bases, with 13 bases between them. CDR1 and CDR2 from the germline V gene are SNHLY and FYNNEI. The CDR3 consists of 14 residues. The donors were members of the validation cohort, which comprised about 130 subjects and was separate from the first cohort of around 700 subjects. In regard to this clone: Its specificity is unknown.

Study-level results: The study found most TCR sequences rare, yet found some public TCRs in many donors. In the 120 validation repertoires, approximately 93% of cluster scores exceeded 0, per a later analysis. The authors confirmed in vitro that three CMV-associated chains were specific for CMV antigens.

This chain joins TRBV2 and TRBJ1-1; a weak D match, TRBD1 (6 bases). What was sequenced was PBMCs. This clonotype was obtained from a woman in her late teens or twenties in good health and CMV-seropositive. The CDR3 DNA reads TGTGCCAGCAGTTCAGGGGATGGGTACACTGAAGCTTTCTTT. It encodes CASSSGDGYTEAFF.